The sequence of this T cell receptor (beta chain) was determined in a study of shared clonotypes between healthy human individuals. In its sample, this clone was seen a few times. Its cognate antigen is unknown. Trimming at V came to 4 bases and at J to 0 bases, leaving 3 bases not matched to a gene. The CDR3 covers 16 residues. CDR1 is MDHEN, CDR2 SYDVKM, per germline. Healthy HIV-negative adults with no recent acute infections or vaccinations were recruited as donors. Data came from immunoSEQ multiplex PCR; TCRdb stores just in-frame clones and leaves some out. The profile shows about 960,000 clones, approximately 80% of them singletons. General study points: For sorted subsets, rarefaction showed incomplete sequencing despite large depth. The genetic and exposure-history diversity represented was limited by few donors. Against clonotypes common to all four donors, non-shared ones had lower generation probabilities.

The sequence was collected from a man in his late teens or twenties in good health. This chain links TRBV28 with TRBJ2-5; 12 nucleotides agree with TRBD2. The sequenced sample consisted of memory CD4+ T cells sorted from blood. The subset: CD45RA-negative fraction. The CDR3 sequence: CASSSRLAGDQETQYF. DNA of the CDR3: TGTGCCAGCAGTTCAAGACTAGCGGGGGACCAAGAGACCCAGTACTTC.